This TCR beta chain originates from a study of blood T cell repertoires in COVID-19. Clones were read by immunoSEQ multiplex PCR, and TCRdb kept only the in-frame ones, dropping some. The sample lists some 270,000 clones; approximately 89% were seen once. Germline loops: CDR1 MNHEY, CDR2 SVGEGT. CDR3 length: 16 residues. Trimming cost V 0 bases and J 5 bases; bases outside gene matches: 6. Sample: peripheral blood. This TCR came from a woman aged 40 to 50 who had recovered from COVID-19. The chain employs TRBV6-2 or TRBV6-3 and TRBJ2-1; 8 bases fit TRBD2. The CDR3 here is CASSYSVGGDDNEQFF. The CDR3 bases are TGTGCCAGCAGTTACTCGGTCGGGGGGGACGACAATGAGCAGTTCTTC.